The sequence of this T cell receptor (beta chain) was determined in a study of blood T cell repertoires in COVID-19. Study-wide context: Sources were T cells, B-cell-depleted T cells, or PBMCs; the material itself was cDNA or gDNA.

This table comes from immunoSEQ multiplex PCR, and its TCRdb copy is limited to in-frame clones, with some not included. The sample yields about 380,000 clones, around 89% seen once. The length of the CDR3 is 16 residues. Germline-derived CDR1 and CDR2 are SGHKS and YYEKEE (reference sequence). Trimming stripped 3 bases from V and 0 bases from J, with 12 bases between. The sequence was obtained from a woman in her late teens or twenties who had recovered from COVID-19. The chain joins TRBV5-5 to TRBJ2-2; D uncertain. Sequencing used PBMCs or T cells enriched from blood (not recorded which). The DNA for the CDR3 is TGTGCCAGCAGCTCTCAGGTTCTCGCGAACACCGGGGAGCTGTTTTTT. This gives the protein CASSSQVLANTGELFF. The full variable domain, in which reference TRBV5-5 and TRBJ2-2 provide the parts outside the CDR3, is DAGVTQSPTHLIKTRGQQVTLRCSPISGHKSVSWYQQVLGQGPQFIFQYYEKEERGRGNFPDRFSARQFPNYSSELNVNALLLGDSALYLCASSSQVLANTGELFFGEGSRLTVL.